This T cell receptor (beta chain) was captured in a study of CD4 T cells in relation to SARS-CoV-2 and coronaviruses listed by TCRdb under 2021. Study-level background: In the ViraFEST assay, PBMCs were cultured with antigen for 10 days, after which TCR beta CDR3s were sequenced to identify clonal expansions specific to the antigen. The negative reference condition was either a culture with an HIV-1 Nef peptide pool or a culture with no peptide. Patient-derived lymphoblastoid cell lines were used to map the HLA restriction of shared crossreactive spike epitopes. The Adaptive Biotechnologies TCR-sequencing kit was used for samples from a few pre-COVID donors and for the naive versus memory experiments, whereas the other data were Illumina-based. A different, Illumina-based TCR-beta assay was used to sequence expansion assays from other donors in the study. The study assessed, at the TCR clonotype level, memory CD4+ T cell crossreactivity between SARS-CoV-2 and common cold coronavirus spike proteins.

Overall study results and their limits: Around two thirds of donors had memory CD4+ clonotypes that crossrecognized SARS-CoV-2 and at least one common cold coronavirus spike. Pre-pandemic and post-infection samples were not both contributed by any donor, so tracing of the source of pre-existing responses was limited. Crossreactivity analysis centred on spike protein, so crossreactivity against other viral proteins was not assessed. Small numbers of patients and of tested TCRs limited the study. Compared with monoreactive clones, crossreactive clones had significantly weaker SARS-CoV-2-driven expansion, a result consistent with antigenic imprinting.

CD4+ T cells from unexposed donors were collected before the COVID-19 pandemic (2011-2018). After approximately eleven days of culture, CD4+ T cells were isolated with the EasySep CD4+ T cell isolation kit. As cell number allowed, CD4+ T cells from unexposed donors were tested for reactivity to SARS-CoV-2 S and N and to four common cold coronavirus spike pools. Each well received about 1.9 million PBMCs, cultured in IMDM supplemented with roughly 5.1% human AB serum and approximately 10 IU/ml IL-2. Half of the culture medium was replaced with fresh IL-2-containing medium on days 3 and 7. In general, triplicate replicate wells were used for every peptide culture condition. The leukapheresis product used for the unexposed donors was purchased from a commercial source. PBMCs were isolated from leukapheresis product or whole blood by Ficoll-Paque PLUS gradient centrifugation. PBMCs were either used fresh in the expansion assay or cryopreserved at -140 degrees C. The QIAamp Micro DNA Kit was used to extract genomic DNA from the CD4+ T cells.

The library was built by means of the immunoSEQ multiplex PCR assay. On the authors' methods: During preprocessing, nonproductive sequences were discarded, as were any CDR3s that did not begin with C, did not end with F or W, or were shorter than 7 amino acids. The MANAFEST web app was used to call antigen-specific clonotypes on the basis of expansion compared with the reference and with other culture wells. To be counted as positive, a clone had to show significant expansion compared with the reference culture, at an FDR below 0.05, in 2 of 3 replicate wells. Positive clones also required significant expansion versus all other tandem wells and an odds ratio above 5. CDR3 homology was measured as pairwise Levenshtein distance, computed with the stringdist R package after trimming three terminal residues from each end. Drawn from immuneACCESS, this table holds only the in-frame rearrangements with V and J called that TCRdb kept. Clones are partly lost; checked studies trace under half to an unresolved V gene and leave the rest unexplained. V, J and clone size reflect that table, while D and trimming were determined from the DNA. The sample includes 9,500 to 12,000 clones, with roughly 72% observed a single time. Jointly, the top ten make up about a sixth of the sample.

Measured from the cysteine to the phenylalanine, the CDR3 is 13 residues long. The kept DNA is CDR3 alone, 39 bases in frame from the first base. CDR1 and CDR2, looked up from the germline V gene, are MNHEY and SVGAGI. Trimming removed 2 bases from V and 1 base from J, leaving 5 bases between the germline ends. As concerns this clone: No antigen is known for it. No much larger clone is present one base from it, and per-base qualities are unavailable.

The origin of this receptor is a human donor in good health. Sequencing used CD4+ T cells from PBMCs, cultured in vitro. The chain employs TRBV6-5 and TRBJ1-1, with TRBD1 tentatively as D gene (5 bases match). The DNA sequence follows: TGTGCCAGCAGTTACAGGGGGAACACTGAAGCTTTCTTT. This is translated as CASSYRGNTEAFF.